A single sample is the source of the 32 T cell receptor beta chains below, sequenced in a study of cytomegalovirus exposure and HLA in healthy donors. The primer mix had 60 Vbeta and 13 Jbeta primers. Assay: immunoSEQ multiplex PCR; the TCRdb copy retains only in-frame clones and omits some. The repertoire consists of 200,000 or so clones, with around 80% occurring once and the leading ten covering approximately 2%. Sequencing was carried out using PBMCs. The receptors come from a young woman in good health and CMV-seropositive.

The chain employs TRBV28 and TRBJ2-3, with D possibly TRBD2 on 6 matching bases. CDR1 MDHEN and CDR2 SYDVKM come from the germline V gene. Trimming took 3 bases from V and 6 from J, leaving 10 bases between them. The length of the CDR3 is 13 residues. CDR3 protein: CASSLGTQDTQYF. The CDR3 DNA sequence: TGTGCCAGCAGTTTGGGGACTCAGGATACGCAGTATTTT. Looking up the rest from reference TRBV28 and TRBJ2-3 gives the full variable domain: DVKVTQSSRYLVKRTGEKVFLECVQDMDHENMFWYRQDPGLGLRLIYFSYDVKMKEKGDIPEGYSVSREKKERFSLILESASTNQTSMYLCASSLGTQDTQYFGPGTRLTVL.

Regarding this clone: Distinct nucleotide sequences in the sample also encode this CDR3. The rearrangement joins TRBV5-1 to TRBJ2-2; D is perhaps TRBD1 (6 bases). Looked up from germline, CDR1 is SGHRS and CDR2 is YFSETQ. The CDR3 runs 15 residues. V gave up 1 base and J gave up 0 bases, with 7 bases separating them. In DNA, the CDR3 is TGCGCCAGCAGCTTGCAGGGGACGAACACCGGGGAGCTGTTTTTT. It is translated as CASSLQGTNTGELFF. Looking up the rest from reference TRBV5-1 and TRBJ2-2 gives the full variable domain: KAGVTQTPRYLIKTRGQQVTLSCSPISGHRSVSWYQQTPGQGLQFLFEYFSETQRNKGNFPGRFSGRQFSNSRSEMNVSTLELGDSALYLCASSLQGTNTGELFFGEGSRLTVL.

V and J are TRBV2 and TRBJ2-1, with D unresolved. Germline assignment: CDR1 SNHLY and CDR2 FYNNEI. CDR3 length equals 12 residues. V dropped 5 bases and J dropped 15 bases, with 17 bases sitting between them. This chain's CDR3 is CASSSYSSRLFF. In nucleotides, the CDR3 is TGTGCCAGCAGTAGTTACTCCTCCCGTTTGTTCTTC.

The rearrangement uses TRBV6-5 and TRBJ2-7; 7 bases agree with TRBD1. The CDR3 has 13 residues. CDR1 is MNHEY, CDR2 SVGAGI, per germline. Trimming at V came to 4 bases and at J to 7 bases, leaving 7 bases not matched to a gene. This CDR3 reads CASSFKRGQEQYV. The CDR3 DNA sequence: TGTGCCAGCAGTTTCAAGAGGGGGCAGGAGCAGTACGTC.

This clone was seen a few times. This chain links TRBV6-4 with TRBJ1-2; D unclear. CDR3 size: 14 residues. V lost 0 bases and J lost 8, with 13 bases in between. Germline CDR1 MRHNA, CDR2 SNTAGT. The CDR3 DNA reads TGTGCCAGCAGTGACTCCGAGGGTGTGAACGGCTACACCTTC. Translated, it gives CASSDSEGVNGYTF.

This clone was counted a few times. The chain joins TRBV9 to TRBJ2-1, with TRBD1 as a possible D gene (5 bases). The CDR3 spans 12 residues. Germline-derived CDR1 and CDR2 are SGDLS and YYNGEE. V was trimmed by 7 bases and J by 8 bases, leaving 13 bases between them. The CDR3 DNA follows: TGTGCCAGCGGGGTGACACAGGATGAGCAGTTCTTC. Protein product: CASGVTQDEQFF. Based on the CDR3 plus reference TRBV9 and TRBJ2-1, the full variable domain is DSGVTQTPKHLITATGQRVTLRCSPRSGDLSVYWYQQSLDQGLQFLIQYYNGEERAKGNILERFSAQQFPDLHSELNLSSLELGDSALYFCASGVTQDEQFFGPGTRLTVL.

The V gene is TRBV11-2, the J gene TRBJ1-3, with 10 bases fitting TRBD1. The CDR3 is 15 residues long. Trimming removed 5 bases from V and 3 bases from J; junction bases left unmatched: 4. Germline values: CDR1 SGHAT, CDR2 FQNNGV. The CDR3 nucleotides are TGTGCCAGCAGCCAAGACAGGGGGCATGGAAACACCATATATTTT. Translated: CASSQDRGHGNTIYF.

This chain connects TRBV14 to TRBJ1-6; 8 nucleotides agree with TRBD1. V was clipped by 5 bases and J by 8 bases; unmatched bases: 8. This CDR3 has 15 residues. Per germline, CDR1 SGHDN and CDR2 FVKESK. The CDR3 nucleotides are TGTGCCAGCAGCAGACGACAGGGGAGGGATTCACCCCTCCACTTT. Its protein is CASSRRQGRDSPLHF. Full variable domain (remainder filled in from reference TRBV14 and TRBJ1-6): EAGVTQFPSHSVIEKGQTVTLRCDPISGHDNLYWYRRVMGKEIKFLLHFVKESKQDESGMPNNRFLAERTGGTYSTLKVQPAELEDSGVYFCASSRRQGRDSPLHFGNGTRLTVT.

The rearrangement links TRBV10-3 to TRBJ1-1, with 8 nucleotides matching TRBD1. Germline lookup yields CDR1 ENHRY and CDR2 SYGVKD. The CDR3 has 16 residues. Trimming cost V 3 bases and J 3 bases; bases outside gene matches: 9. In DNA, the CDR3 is TGTGCCATCAGTGAAGCCAGGGGGCTAGGGGACACTGAAGCTTTCTTT. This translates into CAISEARGLGDTEAFF.

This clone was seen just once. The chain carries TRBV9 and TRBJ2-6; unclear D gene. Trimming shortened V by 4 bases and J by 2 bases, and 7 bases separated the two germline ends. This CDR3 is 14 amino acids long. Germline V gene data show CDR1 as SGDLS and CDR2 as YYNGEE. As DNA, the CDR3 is TGTGCCAGCAGCATGGGCACTGGGGCCAACGTCCTGACTTTC. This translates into CASSMGTGANVLTF.

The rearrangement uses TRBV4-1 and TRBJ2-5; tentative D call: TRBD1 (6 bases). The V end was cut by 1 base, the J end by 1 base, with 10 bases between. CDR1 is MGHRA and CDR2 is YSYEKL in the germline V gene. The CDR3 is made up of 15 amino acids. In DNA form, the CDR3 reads TGCGCCAGCAGCCAAGGACAGGCTGTCCAAGAGACCCAGTACTTC. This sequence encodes CASSQGQAVQETQYF.

CDR3 residues: CASPSLAVSGPQHF. The CDR3 nucleotides read TGTGCCAGCCCATCCCTCGCGGTCTCGGGGCCCCAGCATTTT. J is TRBJ1-5 and V is TRBV19, with D uncertain. V gave up 9 bases and J gave up 9 bases, with 21 bases separating them. The CDR3 length is 14 residues. The V gene's germline CDR1 is LNHDA and CDR2 SQIVND (reference sequence). Based on the CDR3 plus reference TRBV19 and TRBJ1-5, the full variable domain is DGGITQSPKYLFRKEGQNVTLSCEQNLNHDAMYWYRQDPGQGLRLIYYSQIVNDFQKGDIAEGYSVSREKKESFPLTVTSAQKNPTAFYLCASPSLAVSGPQHFGDGTRLSIL.

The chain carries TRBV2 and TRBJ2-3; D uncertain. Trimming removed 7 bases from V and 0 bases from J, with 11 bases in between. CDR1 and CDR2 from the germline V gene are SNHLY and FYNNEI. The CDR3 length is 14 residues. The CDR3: CASTASPSTDTQYF. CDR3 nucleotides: TGTGCCAGCACGGCTAGTCCGAGCACAGATACGCAGTATTTT.

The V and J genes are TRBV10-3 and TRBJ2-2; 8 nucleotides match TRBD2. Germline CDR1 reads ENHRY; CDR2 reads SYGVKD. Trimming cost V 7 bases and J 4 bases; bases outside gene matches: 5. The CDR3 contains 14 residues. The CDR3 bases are TGTGCCATCACCATTACTAGCGGCACCGGGGAGCTGTTTTTT. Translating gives CAITITSGTGELFF.

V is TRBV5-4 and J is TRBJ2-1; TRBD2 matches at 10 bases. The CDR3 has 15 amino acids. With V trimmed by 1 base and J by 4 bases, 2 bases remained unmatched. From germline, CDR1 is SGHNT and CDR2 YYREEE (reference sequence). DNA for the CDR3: TGTGCCAGCAGCTTGACTAGCGGGGCGTACAATGAGCAGTTCTTC. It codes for CASSLTSGAYNEQFF.

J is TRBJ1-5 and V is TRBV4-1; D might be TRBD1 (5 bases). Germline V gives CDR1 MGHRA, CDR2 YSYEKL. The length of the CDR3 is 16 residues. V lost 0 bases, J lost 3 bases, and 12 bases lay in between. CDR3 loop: CASSQDLGQLNQPQHF. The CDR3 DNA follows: TGCGCCAGCAGCCAAGATTTGGGGCAGCTCAATCAGCCCCAGCATTTT.

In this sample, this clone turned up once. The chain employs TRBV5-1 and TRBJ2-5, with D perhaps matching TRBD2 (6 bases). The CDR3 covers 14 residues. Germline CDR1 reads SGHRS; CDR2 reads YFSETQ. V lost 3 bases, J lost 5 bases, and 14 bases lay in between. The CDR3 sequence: CASSSSAASETQYF. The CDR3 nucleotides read TGCGCCAGCAGCTCTAGCGCGGCCAGCGAGACCCAGTACTTC.

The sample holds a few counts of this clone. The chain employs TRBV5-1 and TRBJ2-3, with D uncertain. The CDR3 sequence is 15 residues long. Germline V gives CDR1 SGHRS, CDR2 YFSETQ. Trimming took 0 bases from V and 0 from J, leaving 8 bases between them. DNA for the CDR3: TGCGCCAGCAGCTTGGACAGACCAAGCACAGATACGCAGTATTTT. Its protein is CASSLDRPSTDTQYF.

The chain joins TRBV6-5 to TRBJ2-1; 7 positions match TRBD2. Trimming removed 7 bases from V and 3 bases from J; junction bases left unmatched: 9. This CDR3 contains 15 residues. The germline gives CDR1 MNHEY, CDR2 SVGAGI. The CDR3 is CASTPSRGNYNEQFF. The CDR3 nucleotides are TGTGCCAGCACCCCCTCGCGGGGGAACTACAATGAGCAGTTCTTC.

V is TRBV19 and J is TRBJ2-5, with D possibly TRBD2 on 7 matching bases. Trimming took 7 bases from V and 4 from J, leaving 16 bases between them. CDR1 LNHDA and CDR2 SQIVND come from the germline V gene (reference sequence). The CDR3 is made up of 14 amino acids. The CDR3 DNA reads TGTGCCAGTACGCAGGGGAGGGGTAGAGAGACCCAGTACTTC. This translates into CASTQGRGRETQYF.

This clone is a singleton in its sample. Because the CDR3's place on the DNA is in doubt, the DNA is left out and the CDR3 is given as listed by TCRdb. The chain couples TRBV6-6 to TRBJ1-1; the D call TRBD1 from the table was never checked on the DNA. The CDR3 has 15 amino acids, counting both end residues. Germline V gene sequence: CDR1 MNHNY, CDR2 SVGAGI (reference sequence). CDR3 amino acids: CASSTSGQGGVEAFF.

The CDR3 sequence is CASWLRGPAGGHEQFF. Here the CDR3 DNA reads TGCGCCAGCTGGCTGAGGGGCCCAGCGGGGGGGCATGAGCAGTTCTTC. The gene calls are TRBV5-1 and TRBJ2-1, with 10 nucleotides matching TRBD2. CDR1 is SGHRS, CDR2 YFSETQ, per germline. There are 16 residues in the CDR3. After removal of 7 bases from V and 8 bases from J, the junction contained 15 bases not matched to a gene.

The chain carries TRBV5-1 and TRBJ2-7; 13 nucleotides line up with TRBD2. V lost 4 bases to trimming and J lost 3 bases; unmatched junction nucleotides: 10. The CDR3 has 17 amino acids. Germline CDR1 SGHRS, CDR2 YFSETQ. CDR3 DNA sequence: TGCGCCAGCAGCGGGGGACTAGCGGGGAAAAACCTCTACGAGCAGTACTTC. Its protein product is CASSGGLAGKNLYEQYF.

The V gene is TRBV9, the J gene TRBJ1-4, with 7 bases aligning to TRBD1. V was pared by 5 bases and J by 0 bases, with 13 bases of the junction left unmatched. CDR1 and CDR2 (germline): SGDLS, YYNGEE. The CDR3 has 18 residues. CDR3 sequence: CASSFRSGTEATNEKLFF. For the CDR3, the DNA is TGTGCCAGCAGTTTCCGATCCGGGACAGAAGCAACTAATGAAAAACTGTTTTTT.

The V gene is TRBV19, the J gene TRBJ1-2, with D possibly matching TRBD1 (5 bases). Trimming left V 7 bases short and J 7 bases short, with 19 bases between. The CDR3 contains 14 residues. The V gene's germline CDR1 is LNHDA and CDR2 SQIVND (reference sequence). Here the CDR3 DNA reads TGTGCCAGTACCCCCGGGACTGCGAGTCTTGGCTACACCTTC. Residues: CASTPGTASLGYTF.

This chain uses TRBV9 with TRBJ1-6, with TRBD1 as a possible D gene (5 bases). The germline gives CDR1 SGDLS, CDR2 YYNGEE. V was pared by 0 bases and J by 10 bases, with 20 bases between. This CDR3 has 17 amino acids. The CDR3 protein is CASSVVSGDGGRSPLHF. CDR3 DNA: TGTGCCAGCAGCGTAGTGAGCGGGGACGGGGGGAGGTCACCCCTCCACTTT.

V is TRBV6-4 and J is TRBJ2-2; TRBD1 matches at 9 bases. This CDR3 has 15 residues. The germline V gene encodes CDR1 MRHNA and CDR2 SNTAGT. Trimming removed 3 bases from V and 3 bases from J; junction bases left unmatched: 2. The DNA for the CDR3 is TGTGCCAGCAGTGAAAGGACAGGGGACACCGGGGAGCTGTTTTTT. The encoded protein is CASSERTGDTGELFF.

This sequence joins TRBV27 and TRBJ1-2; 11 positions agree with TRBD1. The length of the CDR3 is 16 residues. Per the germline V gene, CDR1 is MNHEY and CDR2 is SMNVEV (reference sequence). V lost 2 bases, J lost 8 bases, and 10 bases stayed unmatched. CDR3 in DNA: TGTGCCAGCAGTTTAGCAGGACAGGGGGCTCTCTGGGGCTACACCTTC. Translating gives CASSLAGQGALWGYTF.

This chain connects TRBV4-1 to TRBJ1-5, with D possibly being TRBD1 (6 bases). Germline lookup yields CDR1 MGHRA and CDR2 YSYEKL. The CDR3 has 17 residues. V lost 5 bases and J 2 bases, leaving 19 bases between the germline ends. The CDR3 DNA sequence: TGCGCCAGCAGCGGCCGGGACATGATCTTTGGCAATCAGCCCCAGCATTTT. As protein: CASSGRDMIFGNQPQHF.

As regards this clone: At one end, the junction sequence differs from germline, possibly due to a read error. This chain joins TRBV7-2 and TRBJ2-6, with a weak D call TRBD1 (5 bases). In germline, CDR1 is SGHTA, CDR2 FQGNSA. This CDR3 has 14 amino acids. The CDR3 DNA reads TGTGCCAGCAGCTTTAAGTCTGGGGCCAACGGCCTGACTTTC. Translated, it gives CASSFKSGANGLTF.

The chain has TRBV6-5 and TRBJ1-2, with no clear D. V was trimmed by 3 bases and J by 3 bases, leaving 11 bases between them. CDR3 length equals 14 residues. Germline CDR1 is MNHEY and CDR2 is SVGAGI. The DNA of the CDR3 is TGTGCCAGCAGTTATAGTCAGGATTACTATGGCTACACCTTC. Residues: CASSYSQDYYGYTF.

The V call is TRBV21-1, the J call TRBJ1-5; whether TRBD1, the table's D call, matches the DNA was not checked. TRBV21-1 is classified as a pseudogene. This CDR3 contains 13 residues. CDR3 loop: CASSSQNNQPQHF. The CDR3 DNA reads TGTGCCAGCAGCAGCCAGAACAATCAGCCCCAGCATTTT.